This section outlines one TCR beta chain sequence together with its context. As yet, its antigen is unknown. The CDR3 runs 14 residues. CDR1 LGHDT and CDR2 YNNKEL come from the germline V gene (reference sequence). Trimming removed 4 bases from V and 1 base from J, with 11 bases in between. The table came from immunoSEQ multiplex PCR; TCRdb's copy has only in-frame clones and leaves some out. The table has more than 85,000 clones, 85% to 90% seen once. This entry comes from a study of T cell responses to AZD1222 COVID-19 vaccine. The overall study: Analysis merged second doses at about 4 or about 12 weeks.

Study-wide results and caveats: Unmutated regions of variants are reportedly targeted by nearly half of spike-specific TCRs. Along spike, vaccine-associated CD4 TCRs were found throughout, with dominance at 160-218 and 743-854.

This receptor was obtained from an adult in good health. Sequenced here: peripheral blood, sampled on day 0 of AZD1222 vaccination. The J gene is TRBJ2-7, the V gene TRBV3-1 (or the pseudogene TRBV3-2), with D possibly being TRBD1 (6 bases). CDR3 amino acids: CASSLLQGSYEQYF. CDR3 coding DNA: TGTGCCAGCAGCCTCCTCCAGGGGTCCTACGAGCAGTACTTC.